The 2 T cell receptor beta chains presented below share a single source sample, sequenced in a study of CD8+ T cells in alopecia areata. Reverse transcription of extracted RNA yielded cDNA, which provided the sequencing template. Sequenced by immunoSEQ multiplex PCR; TCRdb stores in-frame clones only, minus some. Here the sample spans about 170,000 clones, around 58% being singletons. Stated treatment: oral pan-JAK inhibitor, 5-10 mg twice daily. This sample comprised CD4+ T cells sorted from blood, obtained at week 56, from a patient treated with tofacitinib. The receptors come from a human donor with alopecia areata.

The CDR3 nucleotides are TGTGCCAGCAGTTCCCCAAGCCGCGGACAGGGCGCTTTCTTT. This codes for CASSSPSRGQGAFF. The chain carries TRBV6-5 and TRBJ1-1; 8 bases fit TRBD1. J was trimmed by 11 bases and V by 4 bases; bases with no gene match: 12. Germline V gene sequence: CDR1 MNHEY, CDR2 SVGAGI. The CDR3 consists of 14 residues.

V and J are TRBV2 and TRBJ2-7; D remains unclear. The CDR3 loop spans 13 amino acids. Trimming took off 6 bases at V and 4 bases at J, with 13 bases between the two ends. Per the germline V gene, CDR1 is SNHLY and CDR2 is FYNNEI. The CDR3 loop reads CASRAPPTYEQYF. CDR3 nucleotides: TGTGCCAGCAGGGCCCCTCCGACATACGAGCAGTACTTC. The full variable domain, completed using reference TRBV2 and TRBJ2-7, is EPEVTQTPSHQVTQMGQEVILRCVPISNHLYFYWYRQILGQKVEFLVSFYNNEISEKSEIFDDQFSVERPDGSNFTLKIRSTKLEDSAMYFCASRAPPTYEQYFGPGTRLTVT.